The entry below gives a single TCR beta chain sequence along with its context. With V trimmed by 6 bases and J by 4 bases, 8 bases remained unmatched. The CDR3 extends over 15 amino acids. CDR1 MNHEY and CDR2 SVGAGI come from the germline V gene. These data come from a study of blood T cell repertoires in COVID-19. About the study: Researchers got acute and convalescent COVID-19 samples from the United States, Italy and Spain. T cells, B-cell-depleted T cells, or PBMCs provided the cDNA or gDNA that served as material.

In the original analysis: Reference gene primers were amplified, and this amplification served to estimate nucleated cell counts. Here immunoSEQ multiplex PCR was the method, and the copy in TCRdb shows in-frame clones only, minus some. D and trimming come from the DNA, and the V and J calls and clone size come from that table. The data contain 150,000 or so clones, about 92% of them singletons. The rearrangement links TRBV6-5 to TRBJ2-1; 8 bases agree with TRBD1. The source material was peripheral blood. This TCR derives from a man in his sixties with active or convalescent COVID-19. CDR3 in DNA: TGTGCCAGCAGCCGGGACAGGAAAAAATACAATGAGCAGTTCTTC. Translated, it gives CASSRDRKKYNEQFF.